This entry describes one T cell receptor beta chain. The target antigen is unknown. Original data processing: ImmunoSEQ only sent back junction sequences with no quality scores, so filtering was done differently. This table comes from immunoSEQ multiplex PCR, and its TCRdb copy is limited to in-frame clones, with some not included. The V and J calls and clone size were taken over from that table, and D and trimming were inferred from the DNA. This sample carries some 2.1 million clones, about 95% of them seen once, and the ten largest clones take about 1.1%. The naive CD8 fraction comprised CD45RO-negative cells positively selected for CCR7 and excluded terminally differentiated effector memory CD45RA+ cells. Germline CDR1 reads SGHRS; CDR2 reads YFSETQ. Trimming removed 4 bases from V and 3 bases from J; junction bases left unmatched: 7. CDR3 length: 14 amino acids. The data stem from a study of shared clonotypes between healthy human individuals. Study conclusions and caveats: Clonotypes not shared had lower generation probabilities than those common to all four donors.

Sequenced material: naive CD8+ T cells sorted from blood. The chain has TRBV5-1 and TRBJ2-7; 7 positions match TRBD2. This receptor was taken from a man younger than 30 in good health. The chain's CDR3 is CASSPGGTGYEQYF. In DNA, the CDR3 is TGCGCCAGCAGCCCGGGGGGAACGGGCTACGAGCAGTACTTC.